This T cell receptor beta chain was recovered during a study of blood T cell repertoires in COVID-19. Study context: Samples taken during acute and convalescent COVID-19 were collected in the United States, Italy and Spain. PBMCs, B-cell-depleted T cells, or T cells provided the cDNA or gDNA that made up the material.

This CDR3 comprises 14 residues. Germline V lookup: CDR1 MNHEY, CDR2 SVGAGI. The V and J ends lost 10 bases and 5 bases respectively, with 18 bases between them. While infection was still active, Seattle patients were enrolled and then followed longitudinally. Original analysis: How many nucleated cells were present was estimated from reference gene primer amplification. Sequenced by immunoSEQ multiplex PCR; TCRdb stores in-frame clones only, minus some. For V, J and clone size, that table is used; D and trimming come from the DNA. Here the sample spans tens of thousands of clones, approximately 87% being singletons.

The V gene is TRBV6-5, the J gene TRBJ1-5; no firm D call. The sample comprised peripheral blood. This TCR was recovered from a woman aged 55-70 years with COVID-19, enrolled during active disease. The chain's CDR3 is CATEGRADDQPQHF. The CDR3 DNA reads TGTGCCACAGAGGGCCGCGCCGACGATCAGCCCCAGCATTTT.